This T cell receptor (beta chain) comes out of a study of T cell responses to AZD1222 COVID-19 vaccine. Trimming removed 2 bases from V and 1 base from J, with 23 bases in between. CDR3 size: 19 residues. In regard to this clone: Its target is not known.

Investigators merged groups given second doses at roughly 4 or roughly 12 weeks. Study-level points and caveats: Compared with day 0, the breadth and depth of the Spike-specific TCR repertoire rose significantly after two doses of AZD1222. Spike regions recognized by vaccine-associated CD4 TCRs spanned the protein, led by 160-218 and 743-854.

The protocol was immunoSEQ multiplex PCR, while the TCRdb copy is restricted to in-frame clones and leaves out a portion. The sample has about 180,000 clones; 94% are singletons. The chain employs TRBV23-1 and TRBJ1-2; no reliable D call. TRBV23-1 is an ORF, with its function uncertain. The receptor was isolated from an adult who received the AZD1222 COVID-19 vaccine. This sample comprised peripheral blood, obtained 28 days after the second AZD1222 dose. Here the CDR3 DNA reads TGCGCCAGCAGTCAACCGGAATACCCCCAGGTTCGTATTAACTATGGCTACACCTTC. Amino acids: CASSQPEYPQVRINYGYTF.